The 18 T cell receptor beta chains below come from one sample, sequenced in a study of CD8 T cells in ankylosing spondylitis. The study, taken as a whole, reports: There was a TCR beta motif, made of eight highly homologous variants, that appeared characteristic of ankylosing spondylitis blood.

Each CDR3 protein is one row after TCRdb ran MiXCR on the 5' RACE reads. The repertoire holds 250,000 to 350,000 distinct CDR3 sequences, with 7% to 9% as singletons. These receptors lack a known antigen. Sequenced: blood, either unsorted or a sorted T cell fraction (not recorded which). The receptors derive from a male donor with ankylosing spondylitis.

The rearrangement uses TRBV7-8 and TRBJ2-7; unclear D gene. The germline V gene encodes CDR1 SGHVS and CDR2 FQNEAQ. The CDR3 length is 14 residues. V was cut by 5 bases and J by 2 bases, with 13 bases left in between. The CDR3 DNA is TGTGCCAGCAGCCCAGGACGGATACCCTACGAGCAGTACTTC. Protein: CASSPGRIPYEQYF.

CDR3 nucleotides: TGTGCCAGCAGTGGCCCGGAGGGCGCCTACAATGAGCAGTTCTTC. The encoded protein is CASSGPEGAYNEQFF. The rearrangement uses TRBV2 and TRBJ2-1, with D perhaps TRBD2 (6 bases). This CDR3 spans 15 amino acids. V lost 4 bases and J 2 bases, leaving 12 bases between the germline ends. Germline CDR1 and CDR2: SNHLY and FYNNEI.

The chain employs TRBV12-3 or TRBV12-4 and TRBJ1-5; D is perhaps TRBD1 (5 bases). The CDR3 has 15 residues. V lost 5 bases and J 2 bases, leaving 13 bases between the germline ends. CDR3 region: CASSGGGLGNQPQHF. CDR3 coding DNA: TGTGCCAGCAGTGGGGGTGGACTAGGCAATCAGCCCCAGCATTTT.

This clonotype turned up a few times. The CDR3 spells CSASNLPGTRQYF. The CDR3 DNA reads as TGCAGTGCTTCCAACTTACCGGGAACGCGGCAGTACTTC. This chain joins TRBV20-1 and TRBJ2-7; maybe TRBD2 (5 bases). This CDR3 is built from 13 residues. Germline V CDR1 and CDR2: DFQATT, SNEGSKA (reference sequence). V was cut by 5 bases and J by 9 bases, with 20 bases left in between.

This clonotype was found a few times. The CDR3 sequence: CASSSTGDGELFF. The CDR3 DNA sequence: TGTGCCAGCAGCTCGACAGGGGACGGGGAGCTGTTTTTT. The chain couples TRBV7-9 to TRBJ2-2, with 8 bases matching TRBD1. The V gene end was trimmed by 4 bases and the J gene end by 7 bases; junction bases not matched to a gene: 2. The CDR3 covers 13 residues. Germline V gene sequence: CDR1 SEHNR, CDR2 FQNEAQ (reference sequence).

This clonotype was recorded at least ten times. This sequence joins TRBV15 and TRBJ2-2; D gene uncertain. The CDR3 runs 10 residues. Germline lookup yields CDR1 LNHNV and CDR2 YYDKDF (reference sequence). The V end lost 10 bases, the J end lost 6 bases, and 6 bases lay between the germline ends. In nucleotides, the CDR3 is TGTGCCAATAGTGCCGGGGAGCTGTTTTTT. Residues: CANSAGELFF.

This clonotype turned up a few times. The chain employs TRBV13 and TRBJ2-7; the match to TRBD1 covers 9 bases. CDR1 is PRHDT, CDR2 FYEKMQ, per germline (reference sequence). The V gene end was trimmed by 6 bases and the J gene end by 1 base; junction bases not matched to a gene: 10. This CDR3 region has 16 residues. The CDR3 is CASSLLGQGVSYEQYF. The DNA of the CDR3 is TGTGCCAGCAGTTTGCTGGGACAGGGCGTTTCCTACGAGCAGTACTTC.

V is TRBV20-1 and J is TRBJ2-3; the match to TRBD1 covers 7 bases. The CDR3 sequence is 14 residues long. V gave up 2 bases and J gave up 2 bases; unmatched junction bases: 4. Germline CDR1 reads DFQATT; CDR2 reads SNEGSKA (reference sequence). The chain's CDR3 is CSARQGENTDTQYF. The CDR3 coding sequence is TGCAGTGCTAGACAGGGGGAAAACACAGATACGCAGTATTTT.

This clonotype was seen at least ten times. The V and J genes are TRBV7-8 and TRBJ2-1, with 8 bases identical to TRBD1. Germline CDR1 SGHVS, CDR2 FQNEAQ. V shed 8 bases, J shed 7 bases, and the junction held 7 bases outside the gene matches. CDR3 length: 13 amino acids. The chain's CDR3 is CASGGTGGNEQFF. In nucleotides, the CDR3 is TGTGCCAGCGGAGGAACAGGGGGAAATGAGCAGTTCTTC.

CDR3 residues: CASGGVDEQFF. The CDR3 coding sequence is TGTGCCAGCGGGGGTGTGGATGAGCAGTTCTTC. This chain uses TRBV3-1 with TRBJ2-1; D is perhaps TRBD1 or TRBD2 (5 bases each). Germline V gene sequence: CDR1 LGHDT, CDR2 YNNKEL (reference sequence). The CDR3 runs 11 residues. The V gene lost 8 bases and the J gene lost 8 bases, with 10 bases spanning the gap.

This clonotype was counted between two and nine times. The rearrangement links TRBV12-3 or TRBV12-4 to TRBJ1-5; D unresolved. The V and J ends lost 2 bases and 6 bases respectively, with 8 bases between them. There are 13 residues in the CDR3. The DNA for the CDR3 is TGTGCCAGCAGTTTAACAACGGGTCAGCCCCAGCATTTT. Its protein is CASSLTTGQPQHF.

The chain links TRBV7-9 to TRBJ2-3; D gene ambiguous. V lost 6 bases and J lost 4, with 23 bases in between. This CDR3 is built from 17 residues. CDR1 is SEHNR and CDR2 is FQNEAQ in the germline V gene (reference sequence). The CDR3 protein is CASSLPYMAIRADTQYF. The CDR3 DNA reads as TGTGCCAGCAGTTTACCCTATATGGCGATCCGGGCAGATACGCAGTATTTT. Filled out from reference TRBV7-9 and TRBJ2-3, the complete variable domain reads DTGVSQNPRHKITKRGQNVTFRCDPISEHNRLYWYRQTLGQGPEFLTYFQNEAQLEKSRLLSDRFSAERPKGSFSTLEIQRTEQGDSAMYLCASSLPYMAIRADTQYFGPGTRLTVL.

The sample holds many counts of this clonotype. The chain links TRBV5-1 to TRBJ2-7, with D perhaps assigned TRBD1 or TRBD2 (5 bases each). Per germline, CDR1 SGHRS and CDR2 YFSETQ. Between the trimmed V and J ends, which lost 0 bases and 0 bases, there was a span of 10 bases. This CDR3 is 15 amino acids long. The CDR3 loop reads CASSLGAGSSYEQYF. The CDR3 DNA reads TGCGCCAGCAGCTTGGGGGCAGGGAGCTCCTACGAGCAGTACTTC. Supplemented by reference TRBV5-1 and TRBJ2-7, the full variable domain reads KAGVTQTPRYLIKTRGQQVTLSCSPISGHRSVSWYQQTPGQGLQFLFEYFSETQRNKGNFPGRFSGRQFSNSRSEMNVSTLELGDSALYLCASSLGAGSSYEQYFGPGTRLTVT.

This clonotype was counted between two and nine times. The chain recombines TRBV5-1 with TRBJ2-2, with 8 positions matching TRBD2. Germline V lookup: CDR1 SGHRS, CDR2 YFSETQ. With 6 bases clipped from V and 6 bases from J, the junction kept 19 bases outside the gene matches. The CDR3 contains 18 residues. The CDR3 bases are TGCGCCAGCACCATCCCATCGGGGGCGGGAGGATTATCCGGGGAGCTGTTTTTT. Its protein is CASTIPSGAGGLSGELFF.

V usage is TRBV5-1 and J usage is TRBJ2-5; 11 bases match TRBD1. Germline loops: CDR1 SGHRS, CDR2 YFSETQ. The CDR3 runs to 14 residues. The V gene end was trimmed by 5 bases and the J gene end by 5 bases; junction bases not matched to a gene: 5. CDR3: CASRFGQGAETQYF. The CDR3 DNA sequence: TGCGCCAGCAGATTCGGACAGGGGGCTGAGACCCAGTACTTC.

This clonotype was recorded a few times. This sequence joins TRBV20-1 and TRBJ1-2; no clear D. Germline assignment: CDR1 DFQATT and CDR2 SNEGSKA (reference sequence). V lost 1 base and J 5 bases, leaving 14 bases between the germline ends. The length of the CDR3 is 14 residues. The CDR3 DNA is TGCAGTGCTAGAGTCACGGGGATTCGGTATGGCTACACCTTC. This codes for CSARVTGIRYGYTF.

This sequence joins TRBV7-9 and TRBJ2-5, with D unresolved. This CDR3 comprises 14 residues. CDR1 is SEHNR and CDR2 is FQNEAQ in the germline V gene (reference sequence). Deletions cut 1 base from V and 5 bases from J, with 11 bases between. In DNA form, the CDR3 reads TGTGCCAGCAGCTTAGTTCGTTTTCCCGAGACCCAGTACTTC. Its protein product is CASSLVRFPETQYF.

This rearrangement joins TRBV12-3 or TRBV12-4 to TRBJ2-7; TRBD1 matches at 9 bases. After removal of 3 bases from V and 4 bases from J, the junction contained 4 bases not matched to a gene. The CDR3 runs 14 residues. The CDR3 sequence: CASSFDRGKYEQYF. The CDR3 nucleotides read TGTGCCAGCAGTTTTGACAGGGGGAAATACGAGCAGTACTTC.